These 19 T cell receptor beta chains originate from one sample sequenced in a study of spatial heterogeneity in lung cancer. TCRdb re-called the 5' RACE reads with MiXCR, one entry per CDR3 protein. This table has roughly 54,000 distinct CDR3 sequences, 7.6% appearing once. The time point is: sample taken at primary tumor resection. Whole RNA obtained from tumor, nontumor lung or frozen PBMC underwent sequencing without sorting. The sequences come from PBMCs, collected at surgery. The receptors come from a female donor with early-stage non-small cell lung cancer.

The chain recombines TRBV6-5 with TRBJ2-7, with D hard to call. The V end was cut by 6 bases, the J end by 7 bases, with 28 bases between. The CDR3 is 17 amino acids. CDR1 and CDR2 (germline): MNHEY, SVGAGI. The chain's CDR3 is CASSLTMVSTRTGEQYF. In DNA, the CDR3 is TGTGCCAGCAGCCTTACCATGGTGTCAACACGAACTGGGGAGCAGTACTTC.

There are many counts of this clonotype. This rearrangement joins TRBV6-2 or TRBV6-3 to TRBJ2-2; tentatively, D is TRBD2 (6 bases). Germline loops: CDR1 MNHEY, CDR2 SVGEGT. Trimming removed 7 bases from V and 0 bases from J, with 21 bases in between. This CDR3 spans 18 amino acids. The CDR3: CASTSINPGGANTGELFF. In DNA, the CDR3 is TGTGCCAGCACCTCGATAAATCCCGGAGGGGCGAACACCGGGGAGCTGTTTTTT.

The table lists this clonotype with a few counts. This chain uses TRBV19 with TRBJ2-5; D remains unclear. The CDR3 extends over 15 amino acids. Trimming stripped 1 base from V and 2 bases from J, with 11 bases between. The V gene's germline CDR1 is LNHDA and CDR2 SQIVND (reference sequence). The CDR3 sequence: CASSIGSRIQETQYF. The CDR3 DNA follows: TGTGCCAGTAGTATAGGATCCCGGATTCAAGAGACCCAGTACTTC.

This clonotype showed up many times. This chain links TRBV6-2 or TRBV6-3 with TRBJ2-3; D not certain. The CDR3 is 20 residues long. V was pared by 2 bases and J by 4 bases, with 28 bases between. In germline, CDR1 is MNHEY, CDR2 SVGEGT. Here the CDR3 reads CASSYPGENDAELKADTQYF. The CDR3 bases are TGTGCCAGCAGTTACCCCGGAGAAAACGACGCAGAATTGAAGGCAGATACGCAGTATTTT.

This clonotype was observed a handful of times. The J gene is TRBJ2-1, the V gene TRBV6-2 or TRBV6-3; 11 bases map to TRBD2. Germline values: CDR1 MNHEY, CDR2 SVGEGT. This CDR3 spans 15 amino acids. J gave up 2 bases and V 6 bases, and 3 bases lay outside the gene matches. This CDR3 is CASRPLAGAYNEQFF. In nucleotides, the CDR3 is TGTGCCAGCAGGCCACTAGCGGGGGCCTACAATGAGCAGTTCTTC.

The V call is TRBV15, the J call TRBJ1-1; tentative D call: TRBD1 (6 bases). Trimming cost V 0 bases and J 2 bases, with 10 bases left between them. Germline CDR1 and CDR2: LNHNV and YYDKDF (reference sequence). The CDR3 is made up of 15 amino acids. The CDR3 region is CATSRDKGGNTEAFF. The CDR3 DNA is TGTGCCACCAGCAGAGATAAGGGGGGAAACACTGAAGCTTTCTTT.

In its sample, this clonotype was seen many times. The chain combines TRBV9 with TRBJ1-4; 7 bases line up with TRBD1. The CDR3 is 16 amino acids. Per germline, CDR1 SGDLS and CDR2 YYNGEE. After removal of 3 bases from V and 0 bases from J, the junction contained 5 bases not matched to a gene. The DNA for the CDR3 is TGTGCCAGCAGCGCGGAGGGGACAGCAACTAATGAAAAACTGTTTTTT. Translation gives CASSAEGTATNEKLFF. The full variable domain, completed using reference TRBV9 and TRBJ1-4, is DSGVTQTPKHLITATGQRVTLRCSPRSGDLSVYWYQQSLDQGLQFLIQYYNGEERAKGNILERFSAQQFPDLHSELNLSSLELGDSALYFCASSAEGTATNEKLFFGSGTQLSVL.

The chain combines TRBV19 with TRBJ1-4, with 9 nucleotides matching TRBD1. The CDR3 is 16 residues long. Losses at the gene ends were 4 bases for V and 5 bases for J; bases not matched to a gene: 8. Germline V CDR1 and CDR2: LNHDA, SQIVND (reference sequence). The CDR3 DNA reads TGTGCCAGTAGTACCAACTCAGGGACAGGGAATGAAAAACTGTTTTTT. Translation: CASSTNSGTGNEKLFF.

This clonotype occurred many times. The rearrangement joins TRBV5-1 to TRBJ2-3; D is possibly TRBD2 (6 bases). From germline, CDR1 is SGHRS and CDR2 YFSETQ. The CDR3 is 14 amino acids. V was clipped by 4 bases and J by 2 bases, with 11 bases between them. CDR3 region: CASSQGTPTDTQYF. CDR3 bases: TGCGCCAGCAGCCAAGGGACTCCCACAGATACGCAGTATTTT.

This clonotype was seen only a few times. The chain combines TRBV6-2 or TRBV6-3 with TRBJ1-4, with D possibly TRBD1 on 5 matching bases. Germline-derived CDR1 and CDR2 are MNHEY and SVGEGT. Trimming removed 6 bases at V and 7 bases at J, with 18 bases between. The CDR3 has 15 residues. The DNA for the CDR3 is TGTGCCAGCAGCCACCCCAGGGCAGTCGGTGAAAAACTGTTTTTT. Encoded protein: CASSHPRAVGEKLFF.

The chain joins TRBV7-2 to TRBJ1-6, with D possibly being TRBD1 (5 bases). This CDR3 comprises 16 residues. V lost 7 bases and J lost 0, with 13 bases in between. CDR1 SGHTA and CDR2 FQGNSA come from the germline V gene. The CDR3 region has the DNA TGTGCCAGCAATCGACCGGGACCCTCCTATAATTCACCCCTCCACTTT. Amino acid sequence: CASNRPGPSYNSPLHF. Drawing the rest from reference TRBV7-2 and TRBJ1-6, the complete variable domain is GAGVSQSPSNKVTEKGKDVELRCDPISGHTALYWYRQSLGQGLEFLIYFQGNSAPDKSGLPSDRFSAERTGGSVSTLTIQRTQQEDSAVYLCASNRPGPSYNSPLHFGNGTRLTVT.

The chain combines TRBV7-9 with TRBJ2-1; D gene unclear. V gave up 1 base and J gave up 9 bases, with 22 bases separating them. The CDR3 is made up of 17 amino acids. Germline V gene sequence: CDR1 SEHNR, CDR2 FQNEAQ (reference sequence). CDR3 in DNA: TGTGCCAGCAGCTTAGGCCCTCGTGTCCTAAATGTCGGTGAGCAGTTCTTC. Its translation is CASSLGPRVLNVGEQFF.

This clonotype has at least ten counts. CDR3 nucleotide sequence: TGTGCCAGCAGCCAAGATCTCGGGGGGCGGACCGGGGAGCTGTTTTTT. This sequence encodes CASSQDLGGRTGELFF. This rearrangement joins TRBV14 to TRBJ2-2; tentative D call: TRBD2 (7 bases). Germline assignment: CDR1 SGHDN and CDR2 FVKESK. The germline V and J ends were trimmed by 0 bases and 5 bases, with 13 bases remaining between them. The CDR3 runs 16 residues.

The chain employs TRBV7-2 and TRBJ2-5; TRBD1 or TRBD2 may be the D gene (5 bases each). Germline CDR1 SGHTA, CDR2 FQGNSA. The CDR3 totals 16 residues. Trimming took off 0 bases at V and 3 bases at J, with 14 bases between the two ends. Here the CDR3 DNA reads TGTGCCAGCAGCTTAGCGTTACCGGGACCAGAAGAGACCCAGTACTTC. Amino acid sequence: CASSLALPGPEETQYF.

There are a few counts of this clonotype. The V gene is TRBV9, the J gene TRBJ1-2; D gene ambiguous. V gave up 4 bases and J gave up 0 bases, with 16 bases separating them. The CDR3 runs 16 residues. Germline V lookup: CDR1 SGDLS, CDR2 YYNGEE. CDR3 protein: CASSHVALGANYGYTF. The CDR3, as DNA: TGTGCCAGCAGCCACGTAGCCCTGGGAGCTAACTATGGCTACACCTTC.

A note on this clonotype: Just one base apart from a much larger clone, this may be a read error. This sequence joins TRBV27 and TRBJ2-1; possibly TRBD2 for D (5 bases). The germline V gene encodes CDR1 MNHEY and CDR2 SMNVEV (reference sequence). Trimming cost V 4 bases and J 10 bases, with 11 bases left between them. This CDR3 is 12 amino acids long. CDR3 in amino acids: CASSSTSGEQFF. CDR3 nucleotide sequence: TGTGCCAGCAGTTCCACGTCGGGGGAGCAGTTCTTC.

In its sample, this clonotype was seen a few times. As DNA, the CDR3 is TGTGCCAGCAGTGTCCGGTGGGACACTGAAGCTTTCTTT. Its protein is CASSVRWDTEAFF. The V gene is TRBV6-4, the J gene TRBJ1-1; D remains unclear. The CDR3 totals 13 residues. Germline V gene data show CDR1 as MRHNA and CDR2 as SNTAGT. V was shortened by 4 bases and J by 3 bases, with 9 bases between the two germline ends.

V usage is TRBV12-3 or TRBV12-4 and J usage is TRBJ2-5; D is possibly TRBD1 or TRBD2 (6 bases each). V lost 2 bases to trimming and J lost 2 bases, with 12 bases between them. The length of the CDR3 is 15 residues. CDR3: CASSLLRGPQETQYF. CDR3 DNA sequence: TGTGCCAGCAGTTTACTCCGGGGGCCACAAGAGACCCAGTACTTC.

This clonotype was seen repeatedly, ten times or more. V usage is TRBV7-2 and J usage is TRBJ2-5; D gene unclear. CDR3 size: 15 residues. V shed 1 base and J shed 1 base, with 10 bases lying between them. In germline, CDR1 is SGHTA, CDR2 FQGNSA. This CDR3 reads CASSLVVVIQETQYF. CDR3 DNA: TGTGCCAGCAGCTTAGTTGTGGTTATCCAAGAGACCCAGTACTTC.